This T cell receptor (beta chain) was sequenced for a study of vaccination and CD4 T cells after COVID-19. Study-wide results and limits: From about 20 to 38, the median of SARS-CoV-2-reactive clonotypes rose without reaching significance.

This CDR3 is 15 amino acids long. Germline CDR1 SGHNT, CDR2 YYREEE (reference sequence). The V and J ends lost 2 bases and 2 bases respectively, with 13 bases between them. Sequenced with the Oncomine TCR Beta short-read assay was DNA taken from cultured CD4+ T cells. MiXCR was run by TCRdb on the PCR reads, yielding one entry per CDR3 protein. The sample has about 13,000 distinct CDR3 sequences, roughly 45% seen once. Stated treatment: approximately 9-day PBMC culture with coronavirus spike peptide pools or control peptides (ViraFEST assay). With regard to this clonotype: Its antigen is unidentified.

This chain joins TRBV5-4 and TRBJ2-5, with D tentatively TRBD2 (6 bases). The receptor was derived from a human donor who had recovered from COVID-19. Sequenced material: CD4+ T cells from blood, cultured in vitro. The CDR3 loop is CASSLQLAGQETQYF. CDR3 bases: TGTGCCAGCAGCTTACAACTAGCAGGTCAAGAGACCCAGTACTTC.